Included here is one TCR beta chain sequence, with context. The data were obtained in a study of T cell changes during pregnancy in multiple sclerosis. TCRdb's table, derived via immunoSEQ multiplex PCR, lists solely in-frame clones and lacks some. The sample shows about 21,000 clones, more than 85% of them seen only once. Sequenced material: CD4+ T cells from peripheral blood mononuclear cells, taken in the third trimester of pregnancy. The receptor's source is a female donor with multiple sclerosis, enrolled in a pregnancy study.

As DNA, the CDR3 is TGCGCCAGCTGGACAGGGGTAGGTTATGGCTACACCTTC. Residues: CASWTGVGYGYTF. The V and J genes are TRBV23-1 and TRBJ1-2; 9 positions match TRBD1. TRBV23-1 is designated an ORF whose function remains uncertain. The CDR3 extends over 13 amino acids. V lost 8 bases, J lost 5 bases, and 6 bases stayed unmatched.